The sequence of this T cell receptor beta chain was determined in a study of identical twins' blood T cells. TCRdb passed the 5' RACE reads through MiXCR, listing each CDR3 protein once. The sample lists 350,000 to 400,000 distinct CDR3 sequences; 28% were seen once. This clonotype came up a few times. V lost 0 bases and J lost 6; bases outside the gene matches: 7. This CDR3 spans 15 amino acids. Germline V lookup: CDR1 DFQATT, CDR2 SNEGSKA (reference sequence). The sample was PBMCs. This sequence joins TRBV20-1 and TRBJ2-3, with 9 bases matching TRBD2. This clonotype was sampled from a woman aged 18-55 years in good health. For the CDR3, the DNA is TGCAGTGCTAGAGAGCTAGCGGGGTTCTACGATACGCAGTATTTT. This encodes CSARELAGFYDTQYF.